Presented here are 25 T cell receptor beta chains from one specimen sequenced in a study of blood T cell repertoires in COVID-19 (dated by TCRdb to the early 2020s). Library creation used the immunoSEQ multiplex PCR assay. TCRdb limited this immuneACCESS table to in-frame rearrangements with V and J called. A share of clones is missing; checked studies link under half to unresolved V genes, and the rest is unexplained. The sample yields hundreds of thousands of clones; more than 80% were counted once. The ten largest account for approximately 1% of the sample. The specimen was PBMCs or T cells enriched from blood (not recorded which). All receptors derive from a man between 18 and 29 years old who had recovered from COVID-19.

This chain connects TRBV7-3 to TRBJ1-1; D ambiguous. The V end lost 6 bases, the J end lost 1 base, and 9 bases lay between the germline ends. Germline V gene lookup returns CDR1 SGHTA and CDR2 FQGTGA. The CDR3 is made up of 13 amino acids. DNA for the CDR3: TGTGCCAGCAGTTTTACCAGGAACACTGAAGCTTTCTTT. It translates to CASSFTRNTEAFF.

For this clone: A read error may produce the germline difference seen at one junction end. The chain combines TRBV18 with TRBJ2-2; D not certain. This CDR3 region has 16 residues. Germline CDR1 reads KGHSH; CDR2 reads LQKENI. CDR3 sequence reads: CASSPQPPVNTGELFF. The CDR3 bases are TGTGCCAGCTCCCCACAACCTCCAGTTAACACCGGGGAGCTGTTTTTT. Supplemented by reference TRBV18 and TRBJ2-2, the full variable domain reads NAGVMQNPRHLVRRRGQEARLRCSPMKGHSHVYWYRQLPEEGLKFMVYLQKENIIDESGMPKERFSAEFPKEGPSILRIQQVVRGDSAAYFCASSPQPPVNTGELFFGEGSRLTVL.

This rearrangement joins TRBV6-4 to TRBJ2-2; perhaps TRBD2 as D (5 bases). Trimming took 5 bases from V and 4 from J, leaving 8 bases between them. The CDR3 extends over 13 amino acids. Germline assignment: CDR1 MRHNA and CDR2 SNTAGT. The DNA of the CDR3 is TGTGCCAGCAGTTATCGGGGCACCGGGGAGCTGTTTTTT. Protein: CASSYRGTGELFF.

V and J are TRBV6-5 and TRBJ1-1; D may be TRBD1 (5 bases). The germline V gene encodes CDR1 MNHEY and CDR2 SVGAGI. The length of the CDR3 is 11 residues. V gave up 6 bases and J gave up 8 bases, with 10 bases separating them. CDR3 sequence reads: CASRMYREAFF. CDR3 DNA sequence: TGTGCCAGCAGGATGTACAGGGAAGCTTTCTTT.

This chain uses TRBV7-7 with TRBJ2-5, with TRBD1 identical over 7 bases. J was trimmed by 4 bases and V by 1 base; bases with no gene match: 3. CDR1 and CDR2 (germline): SSHAT, FNYEAQ (reference sequence). The CDR3 contains 14 residues. CDR3 DNA: TGTGCCAGCAGCTTAGGACAGGGCCCAGAGACCCAGTACTTC. This encodes CASSLGQGPETQYF.

This chain links TRBV7-8 with TRBJ2-4; 12 bases agree with TRBD2. Germline trimming cut 3 bases from V and 7 bases from J; bases unmatched to any gene: 22. This CDR3 is 21 amino acids long. Germline lookup yields CDR1 SGHVS and CDR2 FQNEAQ. The CDR3 here is CASSFILRQALTSGRENIQYF. In DNA, the CDR3 is TGTGCCAGCAGCTTTATCCTTCGACAGGCCTTGACTAGCGGGAGAGAGAACATTCAGTACTTC.

This rearrangement joins TRBV6-5 to TRBJ1-2; 9 bases fit TRBD1. The V gene end was trimmed by 7 bases and the J gene end by 8 bases; junction bases not matched to a gene: 8. Germline lookup yields CDR1 MNHEY and CDR2 SVGAGI. This CDR3 comprises 13 residues. The CDR3 loop is CASTQRDREGYTF. The CDR3 coding sequence is TGTGCCAGCACCCAGAGGGACAGGGAGGGCTACACCTTC.

The chain recombines TRBV3-1 (or the pseudogene TRBV3-2) with TRBJ1-2; D may be TRBD1 (6 bases). Trimming removed 1 base from V and 7 bases from J, with 13 bases in between. Germline CDR1 reads LGHDT; CDR2 reads YNNKEL (reference sequence). The length of the CDR3 is 14 residues. CDR3 DNA: TGTGCCAGCAGCCAAGCGGGGGGCGGAGGTGGCTACACCTTC. This sequence encodes CASSQAGGGGGYTF.

Only one count was recorded for this clone. This chain connects TRBV7-8 to TRBJ2-7; 10 bases match TRBD1. The CDR3 sequence is 14 residues long. Germline trimming cut 4 bases from V and 4 bases from J; bases unmatched to any gene: 4. Germline CDR1 and CDR2: SGHVS and FQNEAQ. CDR3 sequence: CASSSGQGGYEQYF. The DNA for the CDR3 is TGTGCCAGCAGCTCAGGACAGGGGGGGTACGAGCAGTACTTC.

This rearrangement joins TRBV5-1 to TRBJ1-1; D not certain. CDR3 length: 13 amino acids. CDR1 SGHRS and CDR2 YFSETQ come from the germline V gene. Trimming took 2 bases from V and 1 from J, leaving 6 bases between them. The CDR3 DNA is TGCGCCAGCAGCTTTAACAGGAACACTGAAGCTTTCTTT. Its protein is CASSFNRNTEAFF.

V and J are TRBV9 and TRBJ2-2; TRBD2 matches 8 bases. The V gene's germline CDR1 is SGDLS and CDR2 YYNGEE. With V trimmed by 0 bases and J by 5 bases, 6 bases remained unmatched. The CDR3 totals 16 residues. The CDR3 coding sequence is TGTGCCAGCAGCGTAGTACCAGCGGGAGAGACCGGGGAGCTGTTTTTT. Residues: CASSVVPAGETGELFF.

The V call is TRBV7-8, the J call TRBJ2-2; maybe TRBD1 (5 bases). V gave up 2 bases and J gave up 3 bases, with 19 bases separating them. This CDR3 contains 18 residues. Germline CDR1 reads SGHVS; CDR2 reads FQNEAQ. The CDR3 DNA reads as TGTGCCAGCAGCTTAATGGATTGGGCAGGGTACGACACCGGGGAGCTGTTTTTT. It codes for CASSLMDWAGYDTGELFF.

The chain employs TRBV18 and TRBJ2-7, with a possible D match to TRBD2 (6 bases). The CDR3 totals 14 residues. V lost 8 bases, J lost 4 bases, and 18 bases lay in between. CDR1 is KGHSH, CDR2 LQKENI, per germline. The CDR3 DNA reads as TGTGCCAGCCCGCGCAGGACTACCGTTTACGAGCAGTACTTC. This sequence encodes CASPRRTTVYEQYF.

The rearrangement uses TRBV19 and TRBJ1-5, with a tentative D call TRBD1 (6 bases). CDR3 length: 16 amino acids. CDR1 and CDR2 from the germline V gene are LNHDA and SQIVND (reference sequence). The ends were cut back, 8 bases at V and 4 bases at J, with 21 bases in the middle. The CDR3: CASLTVHRTVNQPQHF. The CDR3 DNA is TGTGCCAGTTTAACGGTGCATCGGACAGTAAATCAGCCCCAGCATTTT. Looking up the rest from reference TRBV19 and TRBJ1-5 gives the full variable domain: DGGITQSPKYLFRKEGQNVTLSCEQNLNHDAMYWYRQDPGQGLRLIYYSQIVNDFQKGDIAEGYSVSREKKESFPLTVTSAQKNPTAFYLCASLTVHRTVNQPQHFGDGTRLSIL.

J is TRBJ1-2 and V is TRBV2, with a possible D match to TRBD1 (5 bases). Germline V CDR1 and CDR2: SNHLY, FYNNEI. CDR3 length: 13 residues. Trimming removed 4 bases at V and 4 bases at J, with 10 bases between. This CDR3 is CASSGWGGYGYTF. The CDR3 region has the DNA TGTGCCAGCAGTGGATGGGGCGGCTATGGCTACACCTTC.

This sequence joins TRBV10-3 and TRBJ2-1; 10 bases fit TRBD2. Trimming took 5 bases from V and 10 from J; bases not matched to a gene: 11. Germline assignment: CDR1 ENHRY and CDR2 SYGVKD. This CDR3 has 15 residues. This chain's CDR3 is CAISPRGTSVFEQFF. The CDR3 DNA sequence: TGTGCCATCAGTCCCAGGGGGACTAGCGTCTTCGAGCAGTTCTTC.

The chain carries TRBV6-5 and TRBJ1-1; D ambiguous. Germline assignment: CDR1 MNHEY and CDR2 SVGAGI. Trimming cost V 2 bases and J 5 bases, with 15 bases left between them. The CDR3 runs 15 residues. CDR3 nucleotide sequence: TGTGCCAGCAGTTACGTGAGCGGGCCTGGGACTGAAGCTTTCTTT. Its protein is CASSYVSGPGTEAFF.

The rearrangement joins TRBV5-8 to TRBJ1-3; D ambiguous. The CDR3 spans 15 residues. Germline V gene sequence: CDR1 SGHTS, CDR2 YDEGEE. V lost 0 bases and J lost 0, with 7 bases in between. The CDR3 DNA is TGTGCCAGCAGCTTGGGCGTAATCTCTGGAAACACCATATATTTT. Encoded protein: CASSLGVISGNTIYF.

J is TRBJ1-2 and V is TRBV7-9; tentatively, D is TRBD1 (5 bases). Trimming stripped 4 bases from V and 4 bases from J, with 22 bases between. The length of the CDR3 is 17 residues. Per germline, CDR1 SEHNR and CDR2 FQNEAQ (reference sequence). The CDR3 nucleotides are TGTGCCAGCAGCTCCACAGGAGCCAGCGTAGATTCCTATGGCTACACCTTC. Protein sequence: CASSSTGASVDSYGYTF. Based on the CDR3 plus reference TRBV7-9 and TRBJ1-2, the full variable domain is DTGVSQNPRHKITKRGQNVTFRCDPISEHNRLYWYRQTLGQGPEFLTYFQNEAQLEKSRLLSDRFSAERPKGSFSTLEIQRTEQGDSAMYLCASSSTGASVDSYGYTFGSGTRLTVV.

This clone was counted once. The rearrangement joins TRBV4-1 to TRBJ2-5, with 10 bases matching TRBD2. V lost 2 bases and J lost 1; bases outside the gene matches: 4. Germline CDR1 and CDR2: MGHRA and YSYEKL. This CDR3 is 16 amino acids long. CDR3 amino acids: CASSQHSGGIQETQYF. CDR3 sequence (DNA): TGCGCCAGCAGCCAACATAGCGGGGGGATCCAAGAGACCCAGTACTTC.

V gene TRBV5-1 combines with J gene TRBJ2-2; a weak D match, TRBD2 (6 bases). The CDR3 runs 16 residues. Trimming cost V 1 base and J 2 bases, with 12 bases left between them. Germline-derived CDR1 and CDR2 are SGHRS and YFSETQ. CDR3 protein: CASSLQGSGNTGELFF. The CDR3 DNA reads as TGCGCCAGCAGCTTGCAGGGTAGCGGCAACACCGGGGAGCTGTTTTTT.

The chain combines TRBV2 with TRBJ2-7; 16 nucleotides line up with TRBD2. The CDR3 spans 16 residues. The V and J ends lost 7 bases and 3 bases, in that order; junction bases with no gene match: 6. The V gene's germline CDR1 is SNHLY and CDR2 FYNNEI. The CDR3 reads CASKVGLAGGIYEQYF. In DNA, the CDR3 is TGTGCCAGCAAGGTGGGACTAGCGGGGGGGATCTACGAGCAGTACTTC.

This chain uses TRBV6-5 with TRBJ2-7; 9 positions agree with TRBD1. CDR1 MNHEY and CDR2 SVGAGI come from the germline V gene. The CDR3 has 15 residues. With 0 bases clipped from V and 2 bases from J, the junction kept 2 bases outside the gene matches. The CDR3 reads CASSYSRQGAYEQYF. The CDR3, as DNA: TGTGCCAGCAGTTACTCGAGACAGGGGGCCTACGAGCAGTACTTC.

V is TRBV5-1 and J is TRBJ2-3; 13 nucleotides match TRBD2. V lost 0 bases to trimming and J lost 6 bases; unmatched junction nucleotides: 1. This CDR3 region has 15 residues. CDR1 SGHRS and CDR2 YFSETQ come from the germline V gene. Here the CDR3 DNA reads TGCGCCAGCAGCTTGGTGACTAGCGGGAGGGATACGCAGTATTTT. Translation: CASSLVTSGRDTQYF.

V usage is TRBV12-3 or TRBV12-4 and J usage is TRBJ1-2; the match to TRBD1 covers 8 bases. CDR3 length: 13 residues. The J segment lost 5 bases and the V segment lost 5 bases, leaving 4 bases of the junction unmatched. The CDR3 reads CASSPDREYGYTF. In DNA form, the CDR3 reads TGTGCCAGCAGTCCGGACAGGGAGTATGGCTACACCTTC.